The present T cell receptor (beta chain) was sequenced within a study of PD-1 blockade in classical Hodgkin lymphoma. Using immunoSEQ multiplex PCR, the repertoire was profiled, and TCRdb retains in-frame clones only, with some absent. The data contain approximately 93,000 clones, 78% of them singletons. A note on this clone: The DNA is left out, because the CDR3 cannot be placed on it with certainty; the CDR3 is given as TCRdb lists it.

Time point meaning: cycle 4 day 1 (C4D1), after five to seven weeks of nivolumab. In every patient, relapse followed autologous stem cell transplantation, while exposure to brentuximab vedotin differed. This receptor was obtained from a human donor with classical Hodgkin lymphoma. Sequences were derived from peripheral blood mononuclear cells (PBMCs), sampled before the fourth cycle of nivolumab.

The CDR3 loop is CASSGSFGQGAFF. The V and J genes are TRBV4-1 and TRBJ1-1; the table's D call, TRBD1, was not checked against the DNA. Germline V gives CDR1 MGHRA, CDR2 YSYEKL. The CDR3 region is 13 residues in length, termini included.